These 6 T cell receptor beta chains share one sample of origin, sequenced in a study of blood T cell repertoires in COVID-19. Profiled with immunoSEQ multiplex PCR; TCRdb holds only in-frame clones, not every one. The data show approximately 190,000 clones, just under 85% seen once. Sequencing was done on a sample of peripheral blood. The receptors originated from a woman in her seventies with active or convalescent COVID-19.

This chain joins TRBV30 and TRBJ1-1, with D hard to call. The germline V gene has CDR1 GTSNPN and CDR2 SVGIG (reference sequence). The V end was cut by 0 bases, the J end by 6 bases, with 5 bases between. This CDR3 is 11 amino acids long. The CDR3, as DNA: TGTGCCTGGAGTGTATCGGCTGAAGCTTTCTTT. Its protein is CAWSVSAEAFF.

The chain joins TRBV29-1 to TRBJ2-1; perhaps TRBD2 as D (5 bases). This CDR3 is built from 12 residues. V was shortened by 8 bases and J by 6 bases, with 14 bases between the two germline ends. Germline V lookup: CDR1 SQVTM, CDR2 ANQGSEA. CDR3 nucleotides: TGCAGCCTCAAAAACGGGGTCAATGAGCAGTTCTTC. Encoded protein: CSLKNGVNEQFF.

The rearrangement links TRBV11-3 to TRBJ2-1; possible D gene TRBD1, 7 bases. CDR3 size: 16 residues. Germline CDR1 and CDR2: SGHNT and YENEEA. V was shortened by 5 bases and J by 6 bases, with 20 bases between the two germline ends. CDR3 in amino acids: CASSQGGGRWSNEQFF. The CDR3 bases are TGTGCCAGCAGCCAGGGGGGCGGCCGCTGGAGCAATGAGCAGTTCTTC. Looking up the rest from reference TRBV11-3 and TRBJ2-1 gives the full variable domain: EAGVVQSPRYKIIEKKQPVAFWCNPISGHNTLYWYLQNLGQGPELLIRYENEEAVDDSQLPKDRFSAERLKGVDSTLKIQPAELGDSAVYLCASSQGGGRWSNEQFFGPGTRLTVL.

This chain links TRBV24-1 with TRBJ2-5; 9 bases are shared with TRBD1. The CDR3 is made up of 14 amino acids. CDR1 is KGHDR, CDR2 SFDVKD, per germline. Unmatched junction bases numbered 7, after V lost 8 bases and J lost 4 bases. The CDR3 spells CATNREDRGETQYF. The CDR3 DNA follows: TGTGCCACCAACCGGGAGGACAGGGGAGAGACCCAGTACTTC.

This sequence joins TRBV20-1 and TRBJ1-1; weak D call: TRBD1 (6 bases). The CDR3 runs to 11 residues. The V and J ends lost 3 bases and 9 bases respectively, with 11 bases between them. The germline V gene encodes CDR1 DFQATT and CDR2 SNEGSKA (reference sequence). The CDR3 coding sequence is TGCAGTGCTAGGGGGAGGGGGAAAGCTTTCTTT. Translating gives CSARGRGKAFF.

V is TRBV19 and J is TRBJ1-5; D is ambiguous. Trimming cost V 1 base and J 4 bases, with 8 bases left between them. The germline V gene has CDR1 LNHDA and CDR2 SQIVND (reference sequence). The CDR3 contains 14 residues. The CDR3 DNA reads TGTGCCAGTAGTATAGGCAGGCTAAATCAGCCCCAGCATTTT. As protein: CASSIGRLNQPQHF.